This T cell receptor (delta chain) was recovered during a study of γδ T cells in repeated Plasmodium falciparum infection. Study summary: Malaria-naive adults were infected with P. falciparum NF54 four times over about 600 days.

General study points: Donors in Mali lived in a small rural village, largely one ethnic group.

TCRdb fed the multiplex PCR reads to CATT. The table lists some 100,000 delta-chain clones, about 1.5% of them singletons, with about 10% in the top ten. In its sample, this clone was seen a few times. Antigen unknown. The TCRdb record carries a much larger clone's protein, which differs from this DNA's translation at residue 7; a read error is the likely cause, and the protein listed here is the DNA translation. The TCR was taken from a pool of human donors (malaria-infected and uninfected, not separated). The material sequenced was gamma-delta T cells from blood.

The chain's CDR3 is CALGEQLCTGGYADVLYTDKLIF. The CDR3 DNA follows: TGTGCTCTTGGGGAACAGCTTTGTACTGGGGGATACGCTGATGTGCTGTACACCGATAAACTCATCTTT. The gene calls are TRDV1 and TRDJ1; 13 bases fit TRDD3. Unmatched junction bases numbered 20, after V lost 1 base and J lost 0 bases. CDR3 length: 23 residues. Germline CDR1 reads TSWWSYY; CDR2 reads QGS.